This record concerns one TCR beta chain sequence. The data originate from a study of blood T cell repertoires in COVID-19. With 7 bases clipped from V and 1 base from J, the junction kept 11 bases outside the gene matches. The CDR3 extends over 17 amino acids. Germline CDR1 is SNHLY and CDR2 is FYNNEI. Original processing notes: Reference gene primer amplification in the assay estimated nucleated cell counts. Assay: immunoSEQ multiplex PCR; the TCRdb copy retains only in-frame clones and omits some. V and J calls and clone size are as listed in that table; D and trimming were resolved from the DNA. This sample carries roughly 260,000 clones, more than 85% of them seen once, and the ten largest clones take about 2.5%.

The sequence came from a person under 30 with COVID-19, enrolled during active disease. The sequencing input was peripheral blood. The V gene is TRBV2, the J gene TRBJ2-2; 8 bases are a match to TRBD2. The CDR3 spells CASTLSTGGGNTGELFF. The CDR3, as DNA: TGTGCCAGCACCCTATCGACCGGGGGGGGGAACACCGGGGAGCTGTTTTTT. Supplemented by reference TRBV2 and TRBJ2-2, the full variable domain reads EPEVTQTPSHQVTQMGQEVILRCVPISNHLYFYWYRQILGQKVEFLVSFYNNEISEKSEIFDDQFSVERPDGSNFTLKIRSTKLEDSAMYFCASTLSTGGGNTGELFFGEGSRLTVL.